The 7 T cell receptor beta chains reported below all come from one sample, sequenced in a study of T cells after yellow fever vaccination. TCRdb reprocessed the 5' RACE reads with MiXCR, giving one entry per CDR3 protein. The sample lists a few hundred thousand distinct CDR3 sequences, around 13% occurring once. The specimen comprised CD4+ T cells sorted from PBMCs, sampled 15 days after the yellow fever booster vaccination. Source of these receptors: a young man who received the YFV17D yellow fever vaccine.

The V gene is TRBV3-2, the J gene TRBJ1-1; the DNA was not used to check the table's D call, TRBD1. TRBV3-2 is described as a pseudogene. The CDR3 length is 15 residues. In DNA form, the CDR3 reads TGTGCCAGCAGCCACCGGCTGCCCCAGGGGACTGAAGCTTTCTTT. Translated: CASSHRLPQGTEAFF.

The V gene is TRBV12-3 or TRBV12-4, the J gene TRBJ2-5; no clear D. V was pared by 2 bases and J by 1 base, with 8 bases between. This CDR3 spans 14 amino acids. The CDR3 DNA follows: TGTGCCAGCAGTTTACGGAACCCCCAAGAGACCCAGTACTTC. This encodes CASSLRNPQETQYF.

The J gene is TRBJ1-2, the V gene TRBV7-9; D gene uncertain. The V gene's germline CDR1 is SEHNR and CDR2 FQNEAQ (reference sequence). V lost 4 bases to trimming and J lost 4 bases, with 7 bases between them. The CDR3 has 12 amino acids. The CDR3 bases are TGTGCCAGCAGCTACGACATCTATGGCTACACCTTC. Its protein is CASSYDIYGYTF.

Ten or more counts support this clonotype. This rearrangement joins TRBV24-1 to TRBJ2-1, with D tentatively TRBD2 (5 bases). Trimming took off 0 bases at V and 8 bases at J, with 13 bases between the two ends. Per germline, CDR1 KGHDR and CDR2 SFDVKD. The length of the CDR3 is 15 residues. The CDR3, as DNA: TGTGCCACCAGTGATTTGCACGGGGTTAGGGATGAGCAGTTCTTC. It yields the protein CATSDLHGVRDEQFF.

This clonotype was counted only a few times. The V and J genes are TRBV10-3 and TRBJ2-5, with TRBD2 matching 10 bases. CDR1 is ENHRY, CDR2 SYGVKD, per germline. V gave up 8 bases and J gave up 2 bases; unmatched junction bases: 8. The length of the CDR3 is 15 residues. For the CDR3, the DNA is TGTGCCATCGGGGAAGCTAGCGGGGGACAAGAGACCCAGTACTTC. This encodes CAIGEASGGQETQYF.

This clonotype was seen a handful of times. The V gene is TRBV12-3 or TRBV12-4, the J gene TRBJ2-5; D unresolved. The CDR3 has 13 amino acids. V was cut by 7 bases and J by 1 base, with 10 bases left in between. CDR3 residues: CASKTGSQETQYF. The DNA of the CDR3 is TGTGCCAGCAAAACCGGGTCCCAAGAGACCCAGTACTTC.

This clonotype appeared a few times. The V and J genes are TRBV20-1 and TRBJ1-6, with no clear D. CDR3 length: 13 residues. Germline CDR1 is DFQATT and CDR2 is SNEGSKA (reference sequence). Deletions cut 2 bases from V and 7 bases from J, with 9 bases between. The CDR3 coding sequence is TGCAGTGCTAGAAGGGTGGGGAATTCACCCCTCCACTTT. Protein: CSARRVGNSPLHF.